The clone carrying this T cell receptor (beta chain) was seen ten or more times. Its matching antigen is unknown. The data were taken from a study of identical twins. Every one of the donors was a healthy Caucasian. J was trimmed by 5 bases and V by 2 bases; bases with no gene match: 1. Germline loops: CDR1 MNHEY, CDR2 SVGEGT. This CDR3 comprises 13 residues. Study-wide points: Beta clonotypes that were abundant in cord blood contained fewer insertions, a pattern absent from memory repertoires. Rather than following the same donors, the conclusions depended on cross-sectional statistical analysis.

Each CDR3 protein gets one entry after TCRdb re-called the 5' RACE reads with MiXCR. The sample has 350,000 or so distinct CDR3 sequences, approximately 13% seen once; the top ten hold approximately 7.6%. These sequences were also reported in another study, on yellow fever vaccine responses in identical twins. That study reports: Twins reportedly appeared to share part of their vaccine T cell response while keeping part individual.

The TCR sequence derives from a woman younger than 35 in good health. Sequencing was done on a sample of CD8+ T cells sorted from blood. The gene calls are TRBV6-2 or TRBV6-3 and TRBJ2-7, with 9 bases identical to TRBD1. This chain's CDR3 is CASSYGTGNEQYF. Written as DNA, the CDR3 is TGTGCCAGCAGTTACGGGACAGGGAACGAGCAGTACTTC.